The source of this T cell receptor (beta chain) is a study of cytomegalovirus exposure and HLA in healthy donors. The CDR3 has 12 amino acids. The ends were cut back, 4 bases at V and 7 bases at J, with 10 bases in the middle. The germline V gene has CDR1 ENHRY and CDR2 SYGVKD. Measured with immunoSEQ multiplex PCR; TCRdb has only the in-frame clones, and not every one. The table records about 88,000 clones, 80% to 85% of them present only once. Sequenced material: PBMCs. This clonotype was obtained from a woman aged 18-35 years in good health and CMV-seropositive. V gene TRBV10-3 combines with J gene TRBJ1-2; D might be TRBD1 (5 bases). The CDR3: CAISAGRAGYTF. The CDR3 nucleotides read TGTGCCATCAGTGCAGGGCGAGCTGGCTACACCTTC.